This T cell receptor (beta chain) was captured by sequencing in a study of blood T cell repertoires in COVID-19. Study-wide background: From the United States, Italy and Spain came samples of acute and convalescent COVID-19.

Germline V gene data show CDR1 as MNHNS and CDR2 as SASEGT. CDR3 size: 16 residues. Trimming took 4 bases from V and 0 from J; bases not matched to a gene: 3. Recruited during active infection, patients (from Seattle) were subsequently followed longitudinally. Study processing details: The assay estimated nucleated cells by amplifying reference gene primers. Clones were read by immunoSEQ multiplex PCR, and TCRdb kept only the in-frame ones, dropping some. V and J calls and clone size come straight from that table; D and trimming were deduced from the DNA. The table shows 250,000 to 400,000 clones, with 75% to 90% occurring only once.

V usage is TRBV6-1 and J usage is TRBJ2-1, with 10 bases fitting TRBD2. The sequenced material came from peripheral blood. The sequence came from a woman aged 25 to 39 with COVID-19, enrolled during active disease. The CDR3 reads CASSAPSGSSYNEQFF. The DNA of the CDR3 is TGTGCCAGCAGTGCACCTAGCGGGAGCTCCTACAATGAGCAGTTCTTC.